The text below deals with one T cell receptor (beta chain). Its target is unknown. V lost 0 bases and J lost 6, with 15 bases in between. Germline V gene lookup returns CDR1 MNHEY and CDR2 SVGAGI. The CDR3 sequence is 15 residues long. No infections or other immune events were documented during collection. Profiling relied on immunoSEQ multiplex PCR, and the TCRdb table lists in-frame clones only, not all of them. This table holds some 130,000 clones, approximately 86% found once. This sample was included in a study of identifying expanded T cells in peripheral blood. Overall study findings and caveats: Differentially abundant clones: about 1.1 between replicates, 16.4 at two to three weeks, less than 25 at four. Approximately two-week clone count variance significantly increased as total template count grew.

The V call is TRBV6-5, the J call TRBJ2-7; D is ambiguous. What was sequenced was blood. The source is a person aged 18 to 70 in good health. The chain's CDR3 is CASSYSGQHTSEQYF. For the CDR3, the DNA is TGTGCCAGCAGTTACTCAGGGCAACATACAAGCGAGCAGTACTTC.